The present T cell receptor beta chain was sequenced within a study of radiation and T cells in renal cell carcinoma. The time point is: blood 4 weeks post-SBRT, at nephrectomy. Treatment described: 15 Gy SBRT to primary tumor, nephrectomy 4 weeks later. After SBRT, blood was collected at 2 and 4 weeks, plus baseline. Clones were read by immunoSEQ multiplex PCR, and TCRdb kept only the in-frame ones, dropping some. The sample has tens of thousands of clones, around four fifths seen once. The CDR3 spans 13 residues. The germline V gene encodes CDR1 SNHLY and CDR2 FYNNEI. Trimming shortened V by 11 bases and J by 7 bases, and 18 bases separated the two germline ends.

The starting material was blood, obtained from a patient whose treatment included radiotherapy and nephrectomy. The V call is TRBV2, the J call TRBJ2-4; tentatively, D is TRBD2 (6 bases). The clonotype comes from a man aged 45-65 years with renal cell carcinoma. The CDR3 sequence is CAGGPGTPNIQYF. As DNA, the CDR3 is TGTGCCGGGGGTCCCGGGACTCCCAACATTCAGTACTTC.